This T cell receptor beta chain is from a study of blood T cells in healthy people across ages. Overall study results and limits: Possibly confounding the expanded clonotype changes was the fact that donor CMV status was unknown. Naive T cell percentage by flow cytometry tracked strongly with beta diversity.

A word on this clonotype: Its antigen is still unknown.

CDR3 size: 13 residues. Between the trimmed V and J ends, which lost 6 bases and 5 bases, there was a span of 12 bases. Each sample used at least 6.5 million PBMCs. Using a J-beta primer mix together with a sample-barcoded 5' primer, a second PCR was run for roughly 6 to 12 cycles. TCRdb fed the 5' RACE reads into MiXCR, producing one record per CDR3 protein. The sample shows about 970,000 distinct CDR3 sequences, roughly 51% of them seen only once. The V gene is TRBV12-3 or TRBV12-4, the J gene TRBJ2-3; the D is unclear. Sequences were obtained from blood. The sequence was collected from a woman aged 55-70 years in good health. This CDR3 reads CASSTAIGDTQYF. CDR3 DNA: TGTGCCAGCAGCACCGCAATCGGAGATACGCAGTATTTT.